A single sample gave rise to the 30 T cell receptor beta chains below, sequenced in a study of blood T cell repertoires in COVID-19. This table comes from immunoSEQ multiplex PCR, and its TCRdb copy is limited to in-frame clones, with some not included. The sample has about 340,000 clones, almost 90% seen once. What was sequenced was peripheral blood. The receptors derive from a woman aged 70 to 79 with COVID-19, enrolled during active disease.

As concerns this clone: Compared with germline, one end of the junction differs, possibly owing to a read error. This sequence joins TRBV7-2 and TRBJ2-7, with 12 bases matching TRBD2. This CDR3 comprises 15 residues. The V gene's germline CDR1 is SGHTA and CDR2 FQGNSA. The CDR3 region is CASSLAGGPSYEQYF. CDR3 sequence (DNA): TGTGCCAGCAGCCTAGCGGGGGGGCCCTCCTACGAGCAGTACTTC. The complete variable domain, with remaining parts taken from reference TRBV7-2 and TRBJ2-7, reads GAGVSQSPSNKVTEKGKDVELRCDPISGHTALYWYRQSLGQGLEFLIYFQGNSAPDKSGLPSDRFSAERTGGSVSTLTIQRTQQEDSAVYLCASSLAGGPSYEQYFGPGTRLTVT.

CDR3 nucleotide sequence: TGTGCCAGCAGTTCTTTATTTGGGACAGGGGACTCCCGTACCTACAATGAGCAGTTCTTC. It translates to CASSSLFGTGDSRTYNEQFF. J is TRBJ2-1 and V is TRBV27; 10 bases agree with TRBD1. Germline CDR1 is MNHEY and CDR2 is SMNVEV (reference sequence). This CDR3 has 20 amino acids. Losses at the gene ends were 4 bases for V and 2 bases for J; bases not matched to a gene: 17.

The chain combines TRBV7-2 with TRBJ2-1; 9 nucleotides align to TRBD1. CDR3 length: 16 residues. Per germline, CDR1 SGHTA and CDR2 FQGNSA. The trim removed 2 bases at V and 8 bases at J, leaving 10 bases unmatched. The CDR3 here is CASSLLVGQGSYEQFF. In nucleotides, the CDR3 is TGTGCCAGCAGCTTATTGGTGGGACAGGGATCGTATGAGCAGTTCTTC.

V is TRBV28 and J is TRBJ2-5; D may be TRBD1 (5 bases). Trimming took 2 bases from V and 1 from J, leaving 17 bases between them. CDR1 MDHEN and CDR2 SYDVKM come from the germline V gene. The CDR3 has 17 amino acids. The CDR3 sequence: CASSLPIGRVGQETQYF. CDR3 DNA sequence: TGTGCCAGCAGTTTACCCATAGGCAGGGTAGGCCAAGAGACCCAGTACTTC. The complete variable domain, with remaining parts taken from reference TRBV28 and TRBJ2-5, reads DVKVTQSSRYLVKRTGEKVFLECVQDMDHENMFWYRQDPGLGLRLIYFSYDVKMKEKGDIPEGYSVSREKKERFSLILESASTNQTSMYLCASSLPIGRVGQETQYFGPGTRLLVL.

This clone was counted a few times. Other nucleotide sequences in the sample specify the same CDR3. This sequence joins TRBV18 and TRBJ2-7; perhaps TRBD1 as D (6 bases). The V end was cut by 3 bases, the J end by 3 bases, with 9 bases between. CDR3 length equals 13 residues. The V gene's germline CDR1 is KGHSH and CDR2 LQKENI. The CDR3: CASSPGQNYEQYF. The CDR3 bases are TGTGCCAGCTCACCCGGACAGAACTACGAGCAGTACTTC.

The J gene is TRBJ1-4, the V gene TRBV21-1. TRBV21-1 is a listed pseudogene. This CDR3 contains 19 residues. CDR3 nucleotides: TGTGCCAGCAGCAAAAAAAAGGTCCTATATCGGAGAGCGAATGAAAAACTGTTTTTT. Its translation is CASSKKKVLYRRANEKLFF.

The rearrangement joins TRBV18 to TRBJ1-6; weak D call: TRBD1 (6 bases). The CDR3 covers 14 residues. The V end was cut by 3 bases, the J end by 6 bases, with 9 bases between. Germline V lookup: CDR1 KGHSH, CDR2 LQKENI. CDR3 sequence (DNA): TGTGCCAGCTCACCCACACAGGGTAATTCACCCCTCCACTTT. Translation: CASSPTQGNSPLHF. Together with reference TRBV18 and TRBJ1-6, the CDR3 gives the full variable domain: NAGVMQNPRHLVRRRGQEARLRCSPMKGHSHVYWYRQLPEEGLKFMVYLQKENIIDESGMPKERFSAEFPKEGPSILRIQQVVRGDSAAYFCASSPTQGNSPLHFGNGTRLTVT.

This clone was observed a single time. The V gene is TRBV5-3, the J gene TRBJ2-3; D gene uncertain. TRBV5-3 is classed as an ORF, of uncertain function. Trimming cost V 2 bases and J 6 bases, with 7 bases left between them. CDR3 length: 12 residues. CDR3 region: CARSLPRDTQYF. The CDR3 DNA reads TGTGCCAGAAGCTTACCGCGCGATACGCAGTATTTT.

This CDR3 is CASRQGYNSPLHF. CDR3 coding DNA: TGTGCCAGCCGACAGGGGTATAATTCACCCCTCCACTTT. This sequence joins TRBV6-5 and TRBJ1-6; 8 nucleotides agree with TRBD1. Germline loops: CDR1 MNHEY, CDR2 SVGAGI. The length of the CDR3 is 13 residues. With V trimmed by 8 bases and J by 4 bases, 1 base remained unmatched.

This chain joins TRBV21-1 and TRBJ1-1; the table's D call, TRBD1, was not checked against the DNA. TRBV21-1 is a listed pseudogene. This CDR3 comprises 16 residues. In DNA form, the CDR3 reads TGTGCCAGCAGCAAAGCGCCTGGACAGGGTAACACTGAAGCTTTCTTT. Amino acid sequence: CASSKAPGQGNTEAFF.

Here the CDR3 DNA reads TGTGCCAGGGGGGGCAATCAGCCCCAGCATTTT. It is translated as CARGGNQPQHF. V usage is TRBV12-2 and J usage is TRBJ1-5; the table gives TRBD1 as D, unverified against the DNA. TRBV12-2 is deemed a pseudogene. This CDR3 contains 11 residues.

The chain couples TRBV10-3 to TRBJ1-1; 7 bases are shared with TRBD1. The CDR3 has 14 residues. Trimming at V came to 2 bases and at J to 5 bases, leaving 5 bases not matched to a gene. Germline CDR1 is ENHRY and CDR2 is SYGVKD. The CDR3 loop is CAISEATGLTEAFF. Written as DNA, the CDR3 is TGTGCCATCAGTGAGGCGACAGGGCTAACTGAAGCTTTCTTT.

The chain links TRBV28 to TRBJ1-1; TRBD1 matches at 7 bases. The junction had 11 bases not matched to a gene; V was cut back by 5 bases and J by 5 bases. CDR1 is MDHEN and CDR2 is SYDVKM in the germline V gene. The CDR3 consists of 15 residues. As DNA, the CDR3 is TGTGCCAGCAGTCCACCGACAGGGAGGAATACTGAAGCTTTCTTT. Translated: CASSPPTGRNTEAFF.

The rearrangement uses TRBV27 and TRBJ1-6; 7 bases fit TRBD1. CDR3 length equals 14 residues. Germline lookup yields CDR1 MNHEY and CDR2 SMNVEV (reference sequence). V shed 7 bases, J shed 6 bases, and the junction held 6 bases outside the gene matches. CDR3 in DNA: TGTGCCAGCACCTTGGACAGGTTTAATTCACCCCTCCACTTT. This sequence encodes CASTLDRFNSPLHF.

CDR3 loop: CASTRGNEQFF. The CDR3 region has the DNA TGTGCCAGCACACGCGGGAATGAGCAGTTCTTC. The chain links TRBV25-1 to TRBJ2-1; possibly TRBD2 for D (5 bases). V was trimmed by 7 bases and J by 7 bases, leaving 8 bases between them. The CDR3 length is 11 residues. CDR1 and CDR2 from the germline V gene are MGHDK and SYGVNS.

The chain links TRBV15 to TRBJ1-5, with unresolved D. V was clipped by 1 base and J by 6 bases, with 10 bases between them. CDR3 size: 14 residues. Germline-derived CDR1 and CDR2 are LNHNV and YYDKDF (reference sequence). The CDR3 DNA sequence: TGTGCCACCAGCAGAGTGATAGATGGTCAGCCCCAGCATTTT. As protein: CATSRVIDGQPQHF.

The chain employs TRBV24-1 and TRBJ1-2; D not certain. Trimming removed 3 bases at V and 5 bases at J, with 6 bases between. The germline V gene has CDR1 KGHDR and CDR2 SFDVKD. The CDR3 is made up of 12 amino acids. The CDR3 DNA follows: TGTGCCACCAGTGATCAATTTTATGGCTACACCTTC. Translating it yields CATSDQFYGYTF.

The V call is TRBV30, the J call TRBJ1-1; D ambiguous. Germline CDR1 is GTSNPN and CDR2 is SVGIG (reference sequence). V was pared by 2 bases and J by 4 bases, with 11 bases between. This CDR3 is 13 amino acids long. The DNA of the CDR3 is TGTGCCTGGAGTAAGGAGGGCATCACTGAAGCTTTCTTT. It yields the protein CAWSKEGITEAFF. The variable domain in full, completed from reference TRBV30 and TRBJ1-1, reads SQTIHQWPATLVQPVGSPLSLECTVEGTSNPNLYWYRQAAGRGLQLLFYSVGIGQISSEVPQNLSASRPQDRQFILSSKKLLLSDSGFYLCAWSKEGITEAFFGQGTRLTVV.

The chain is built from TRBV14 and TRBJ1-6, with D hard to call. The CDR3 is 17 residues long. V lost 0 bases and J lost 6, with 15 bases in between. Looked up from germline, CDR1 is SGHDN and CDR2 is FVKESK. In DNA, the CDR3 is TGTGCCAGCAGCCAAGATGCGCACAGCAGAACTAATTCACCCCTCCACTTT. Its protein product is CASSQDAHSRTNSPLHF.

V gene TRBV5-4 combines with J gene TRBJ1-2; no definite D call. The V gene's germline CDR1 is SGHNT and CDR2 YYREEE (reference sequence). Trimming removed 2 bases from V and 2 bases from J, with 13 bases in between. The CDR3 has 15 residues. The CDR3 protein is CASSFLEVLNYGYTF. The CDR3 region has the DNA TGTGCCAGCAGCTTTCTAGAAGTCCTGAACTATGGCTACACCTTC.

The rearrangement joins TRBV6-5 to TRBJ1-1, with 8 bases matching TRBD1. Germline CDR1 reads MNHEY; CDR2 reads SVGAGI. V lost 4 bases, J lost 4 bases, and 8 bases stayed unmatched. The length of the CDR3 is 15 residues. The CDR3 bases are TGTGCCAGCAGTTTAGACGATACAGGGGGCACTGAAGCTTTCTTT. The encoded protein is CASSLDDTGGTEAFF.

V gene TRBV28 combines with J gene TRBJ1-5; 8 nucleotides line up with TRBD1. The CDR3 runs 14 residues. Unmatched junction bases numbered 6, after V lost 5 bases and J lost 6 bases. CDR1 and CDR2 from the germline V gene are MDHEN and SYDVKM. This CDR3 reads CASSPGGESQPQHF. The CDR3, as DNA: TGTGCCAGCAGTCCAGGGGGCGAAAGTCAGCCCCAGCATTTT.

V is TRBV28 and J is TRBJ1-3; D remains unclear. The CDR3 consists of 15 residues. Germline loops: CDR1 MDHEN, CDR2 SYDVKM. The V and J ends lost 5 bases and 0 bases respectively, with 11 bases between them. The CDR3 nucleotides read TGTGCCAGCAGTCCCCCGGGGAACTCTGGAAACACCATATATTTT. Its translation is CASSPPGNSGNTIYF.

This chain links TRBV5-1 with TRBJ1-1; 10 nucleotides line up with TRBD1. The CDR3 spans 15 residues. In germline, CDR1 is SGHRS, CDR2 YFSETQ. The V segment lost 0 bases and the J segment 4 bases; nucleotides outside the gene matches: 3. This chain's CDR3 is CASSLERQGATEAFF. Written as DNA, the CDR3 is TGCGCCAGCAGCTTGGAAAGACAGGGGGCCACTGAAGCTTTCTTT.

The gene calls are TRBV30 and TRBJ2-7; weak D call: TRBD2 (6 bases). The CDR3 extends over 17 amino acids. CDR1 is GTSNPN, CDR2 SVGIG, per germline (reference sequence). V lost 3 bases and J lost 5, with 26 bases in between. CDR3: CAWRANRGTQGANEQYF. The CDR3 DNA reads TGTGCCTGGAGAGCTAACCGCGGGACTCAGGGTGCCAACGAGCAGTACTTC.

This clone was observed a single time. The junction and the germline gene differ at one end; a read error may be behind it. The genes are TRBV11-2 and TRBJ1-1; the D gene is possibly TRBD1 (5 bases). This CDR3 spans 16 amino acids. CDR1 and CDR2 (germline): SGHAT, FQNNGV. The DNA of the CDR3 is TGTGCCAGTAGCTTAGCCCTCCAGGGTGGAGTTACTGAAGCTTTCTTT. This gives the protein CASSLALQGGVTEAFF. Together with reference TRBV11-2 and TRBJ1-1, the CDR3 gives the full variable domain: EAGVAQSPRYKIIEKRQSVAFWCNPISGHATLYWYQQILGQGPKLLIQFQNNGVVDDSQLPKDRFSAERLKGVDSTLKIQPAKLEDSAVYLCASSLALQGGVTEAFFGQGTRLTVV.

This clone came up once. The J gene is TRBJ1-4, the V gene TRBV2, with 8 bases aligning to TRBD1. Germline CDR1 SNHLY, CDR2 FYNNEI. The CDR3 has 14 residues. With 6 bases clipped from V and 8 bases from J, the junction kept 8 bases outside the gene matches. The CDR3 DNA reads TGTGCCAGCAGCGGACAGGGCGGATTCGAAAAACTGTTTTTT. Its protein product is CASSGQGGFEKLFF.

The V gene is TRBV5-1, the J gene TRBJ1-1; maybe TRBD1 (6 bases). Germline values: CDR1 SGHRS, CDR2 YFSETQ. This CDR3 comprises 13 residues. V was shortened by 3 bases and J by 3 bases, with 9 bases between the two germline ends. The CDR3 nucleotides read TGCGCCAGCAGCTCAGAGGGGGACACTGAAGCTTTCTTT. Its translation is CASSSEGDTEAFF.

The rearrangement uses TRBV7-9 and TRBJ1-1, with D unresolved. V was pared by 6 bases and J by 5 bases, with 13 bases between. CDR1 is SEHNR, CDR2 FQNEAQ, per germline (reference sequence). The CDR3 extends over 13 amino acids. CDR3 amino acids: CASRPNPRTEAFF. In DNA form, the CDR3 reads TGTGCCAGCAGACCAAACCCGAGGACTGAAGCTTTCTTT. The full variable domain, with the rest looked up from reference TRBV7-9 and TRBJ1-1, is DTGVSQNPRHKITKRGQNVTFRCDPISEHNRLYWYRQTLGQGPEFLTYFQNEAQLEKSRLLSDRFSAERPKGSFSTLEIQRTEQGDSAMYLCASRPNPRTEAFFGQGTRLTVV.

This clone came up once. V usage is TRBV6-1 and J usage is TRBJ2-7, with D possibly being TRBD1 (5 bases). CDR1 is MNHNS, CDR2 SASEGT, per germline. This CDR3 is 12 amino acids long. Trimming removed 6 bases from V and 6 bases from J, with 12 bases in between. CDR3 sequence: CASSLARVEQYF. The CDR3 coding sequence is TGTGCCAGCAGCCTCGCCAGGGTCGAGCAGTACTTC.